Given below is one TCR beta chain in context. The PCR had 60 Vbeta and 13 Jbeta primers. TCRdb's table, derived via immunoSEQ multiplex PCR, lists solely in-frame clones and lacks some. The sample shows around 150,000 clones, roughly 71% of them seen only once. From germline, CDR1 is SGHNT and CDR2 YYREEE (reference sequence). V was trimmed by 4 bases and J by 8 bases, leaving 12 bases between them. The CDR3 has 13 amino acids. This specimen belongs to a study of cytomegalovirus exposure and HLA in healthy donors. This TCR derives from a woman aged 50 to 60 in good health and CMV-seropositive. The sample taken for sequencing was PBMCs. V usage is TRBV5-4 and J usage is TRBJ1-4; no clear D gene. The CDR3 coding sequence is TGTGCCAGCAGCCAACACAATAACGAAAAACTGTTTTTT. It is translated as CASSQHNNEKLFF.